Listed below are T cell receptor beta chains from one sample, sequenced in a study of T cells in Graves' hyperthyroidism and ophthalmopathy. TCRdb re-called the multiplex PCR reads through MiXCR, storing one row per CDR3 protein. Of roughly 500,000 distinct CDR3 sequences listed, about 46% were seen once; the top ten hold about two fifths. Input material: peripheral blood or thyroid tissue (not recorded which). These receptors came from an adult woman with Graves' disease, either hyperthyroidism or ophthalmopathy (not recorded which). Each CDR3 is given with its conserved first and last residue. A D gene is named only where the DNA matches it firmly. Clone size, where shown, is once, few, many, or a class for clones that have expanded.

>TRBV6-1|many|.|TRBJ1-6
TGTGCCAGCAGTACAGAGGACTCACCCCTCCACTTT
CASSTEDSPLHF
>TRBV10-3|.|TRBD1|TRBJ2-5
TGTGCCATCAGTGAGGGACAGGTCCAGTACTTC
CAISEGQVQYF
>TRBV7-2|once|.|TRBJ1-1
TGTGCCAGCAGCTTAGAGGCAGTGCCCACTGAAGCTTTCTTT
CASSLEAVPTEAFF
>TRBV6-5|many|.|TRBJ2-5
TGTGCCAGCAGTTACTCGCGGTTCAGGGGGGATAAAGAGACCCAGTACTTC
CASSYSRFRGDKETQYF
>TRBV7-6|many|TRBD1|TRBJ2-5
TGTGCCAGCAGCGGAGGACAGGGGTTCGCGGAGACCCAGTACTTC
CASSGGQGFAETQYF
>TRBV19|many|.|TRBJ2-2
TGTGCCAGTAGTAGCGGACAAGCGAACACCGGGGAGCTGTTTTTT
CASSSGQANTGELFF
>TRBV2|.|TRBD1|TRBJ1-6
TGTGCCGCAGGGGGTAATTCACCCCTCCACTTT
CAAGGNSPLHF
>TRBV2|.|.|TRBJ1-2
TGTGCCAGCAGTGTTTTTCCAGAAGACTATGGCTACACCTTC
CASSVFPEDYGYTF
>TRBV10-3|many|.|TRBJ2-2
TGTGCCATCAGTGAGATAGACACCGGGGAGCTGTTTTTT
CAISEIDTGELFF
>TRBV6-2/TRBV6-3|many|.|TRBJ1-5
TGTGCCAGCAGTTACGAAGGCAATCAGCCCCAGCATTTT
CASSYEGNQPQHF
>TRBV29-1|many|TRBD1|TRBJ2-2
TGCAGCGTTAGACAGGGGGGGAACACCGGGGAGCTGTTTTTT
CSVRQGGNTGELFF
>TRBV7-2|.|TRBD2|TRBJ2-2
TGTGCCAGCAGCTGGGGGACTAGCGGGGGAGATACCGGGGAGCTGTTTTTT
CASSWGTSGGDTGELFF
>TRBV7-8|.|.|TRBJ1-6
TGTGCCAGCAGCTTAGACCCCAGGGGTTCACCCCTCCACTTT
CASSLDPRGSPLHF
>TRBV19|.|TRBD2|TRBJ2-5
TGTGCCAGTCTCCCGACTAGCGGGAGTCACGAGACCCAGTACTTC
CASLPTSGSHETQYF
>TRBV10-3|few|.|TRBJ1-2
TGTGCCATCAGTCGGACAGTGGGGAACTATGGCTACACCTTC
CAISRTVGNYGYTF
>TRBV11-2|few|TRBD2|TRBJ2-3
TGTGCCAGCAGCCCACAATCAGGACTAGCGGGAGCAAGAGATACGCAGTATTTT
CASSPQSGLAGARDTQYF
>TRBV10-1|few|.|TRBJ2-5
TGCGCCAGCAGTGAGAGCGTGAGTTCAGAGACCCAGTACTTC
CASSESVSSETQYF
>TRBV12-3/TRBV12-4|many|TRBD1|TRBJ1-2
TGTGCCAGCAGTTTAATAGGGGGCGGCGGCTACACCTTC
CASSLIGGGGYTF
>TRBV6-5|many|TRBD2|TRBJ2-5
TGTGCCAGCAGGGTAGCGGGACGGGAGACCCAGTACTTC
CASRVAGRETQYF
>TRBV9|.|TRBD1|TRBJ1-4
TGTGCCAGCAGCGTAGCCCAGGGGGGGGCAACTAATGAAAAACTGTTTTTT
CASSVAQGGATNEKLFF
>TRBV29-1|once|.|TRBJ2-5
TGCAGCGTTGTAGGGTTCGCCGGTGAGGAGACCCAGTACTTC
CSVVGFAGEETQYF
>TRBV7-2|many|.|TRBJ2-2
TGTGCCAGCAGCCCGTCCCGGGCGAACACCGGGGAGCTGTTTTTT
CASSPSRANTGELFF
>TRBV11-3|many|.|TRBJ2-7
TGTGCCAGCAGCTTAGGGGAACTAGGGGAGCAGTACTTC
CASSLGELGEQYF
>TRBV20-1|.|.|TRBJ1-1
TGCAGTGCTAGAGGAGGGATGGGGAACACTGAAGCTTTCTTT
CSARGGMGNTEAFF
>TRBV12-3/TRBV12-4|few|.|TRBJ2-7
TGTGCCAGCAGTCTGGCGCCAGGGAAACCTACGTTCTACGAGCAGTACTTC
CASSLAPGKPTFYEQYF
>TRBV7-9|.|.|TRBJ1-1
TGTGCCAGCACCGGAGGGGGGCATACTGAAGCTTTCTTT
CASTGGGHTEAFF
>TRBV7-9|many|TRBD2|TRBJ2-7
TGTGCCAGCAGCCGCGGGACTAGCGGTCCCTACGAGCAGTACTTC
CASSRGTSGPYEQYF
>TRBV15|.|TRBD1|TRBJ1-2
TGTGCCACCAGCAGAGCCATTGGGACAGGGGGGAACTATGGCTACACCTTC
CATSRAIGTGGNYGYTF
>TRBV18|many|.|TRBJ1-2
TGTGCCAGCTCACCACAGGATCGCTATGGCTACACCTTC
CASSPQDRYGYTF
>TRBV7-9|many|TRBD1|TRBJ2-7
TGCGCCAGCAGCCAGACAGGGGAGGCCTACGAGCAGTACTTC
CASSQTGEAYEQYF
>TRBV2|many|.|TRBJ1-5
TGTGCCAGCAGTGAGGGCGGCGGGTTTGAGCCCCAGCATTTT
CASSEGGGFEPQHF
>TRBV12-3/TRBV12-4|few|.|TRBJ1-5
TGTGCCAGCAGTTTCAGGAGGTTGGACAAGGCCAAAACTTGGGGCAATCAGCCCCAGCATTTT
CASSFRRLDKAKTWGNQPQHF
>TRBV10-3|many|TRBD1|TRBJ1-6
TGTGCCATCAGTGAGAGACCGGGACAGGGGACTTCACCCCTCCACTTT
CAISERPGQGTSPLHF
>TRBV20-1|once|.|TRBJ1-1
TGCAGTGCTAGAGATACGGGCCCCGGAGGCACTGAAGCTTTCTTT
CSARDTGPGGTEAFF
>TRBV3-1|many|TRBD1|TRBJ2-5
TGTGCCAGCAGCCCCCCCGGGACAGGGAAGGAGACCCAGTACTTC
CASSPPGTGKETQYF
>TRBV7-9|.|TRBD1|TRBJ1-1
TGTGCCAGCAGCACGCTGGACAGGAAGGGGACTGAAGCTTTCTTT
CASSTLDRKGTEAFF
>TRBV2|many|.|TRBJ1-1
TGTGCCAGCATGTCGACGGGCCAAGCTTTCTTT
CASMSTGQAFF
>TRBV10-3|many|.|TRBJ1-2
TGTGCCATCAGTGAGTCCGGCTATGGCTACACCTTC
CAISESGYGYTF
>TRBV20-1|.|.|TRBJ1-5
TGCAGTGCTAGCATGTGGCGGAGGCAAGAGACCCAGCATTTT
CSASMWRRQETQHF
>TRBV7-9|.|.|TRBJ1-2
TGTGCCAGCAGCCACCGGGACGCAACCTATGGCTACACCTTC
CASSHRDATYGYTF
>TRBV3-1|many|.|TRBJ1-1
TGTGCCAGCAGCCAAGAAGAAGGGGCGCGGGCTTTCTTT
CASSQEEGARAFF
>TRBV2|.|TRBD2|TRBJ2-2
TGTGCCAGCAGCTTAAGTTTGACGCGGGAGGTGGCCGGGGAGCTGTTTTTT
CASSLSLTREVAGELFF
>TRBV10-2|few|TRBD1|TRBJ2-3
TGCGCCAGCAGTGAGTGGGGACAGAGCACAGATACGCAGTATTTT
CASSEWGQSTDTQYF
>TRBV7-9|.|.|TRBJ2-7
TGTGCCAGCAGCTTAGGGGGCTTGGGGGGCCGAGTGCGGAGCGAGCAGTACTTC
CASSLGGLGGRVRSEQYF
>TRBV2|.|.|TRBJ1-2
TGTGCCAGCAGTGAAGAGGGGAACCATGGCTACACCTTC
CASSEEGNHGYTF
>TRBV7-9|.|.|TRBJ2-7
TGTGCCAGCAGCGACGGTTTGAGCTCCTACGAGCAGTACTTC
CASSDGLSSYEQYF
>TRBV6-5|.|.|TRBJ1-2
TGTGCCAGCAGTTACTCCAATACAGGGGGCTACACCTTC
CASSYSNTGGYTF
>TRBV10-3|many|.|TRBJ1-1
TGTGCCACCCTCAGGGATCAAAACACTGAAGCTTTCTTT
CATLRDQNTEAFF
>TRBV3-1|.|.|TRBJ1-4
TGTGCCAGCAGCCAAGATGTGGCCATTAATGAAAAACTGTTTTTT
CASSQDVAINEKLFF
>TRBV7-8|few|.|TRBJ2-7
TGTGCCAGCAGCTTCGACGGGACACTAGCCTACGAGCAGTACTTC
CASSFDGTLAYEQYF